This T cell receptor (beta chain) was observed in a study of T cell repertoires in cytomegalovirus infection. TCRdb re-called the reads through MiXCR, storing one row per CDR3 protein. The table shows about 330,000 distinct CDR3 sequences, with approximately 9.5% occurring only once. This TCR was sampled from a human donor in good health (CMV status not recorded). Some clones in this sample may be carry-over from other donors' samples. Sequencing was carried out using PBMCs.

The CDR3 protein is CASSFPPHYGYTF. CDR3 sequence (DNA): TGTGCCAGCAGCTTCCCGCCTCACTATGGCTACACCTTC. This chain connects TRBV11-1 to TRBJ1-2, with unresolved D. V was shortened by 3 bases and J by 3 bases, with 8 bases between the two germline ends. The CDR3 extends over 13 amino acids. Germline CDR1 and CDR2: SGHAT and FQDESV (reference sequence).